This record covers a single TCR beta chain. The sample is drawn from a study of blood T cell repertoires in COVID-19. Study-wide context: COVID-19 samples, acute and convalescent, were from the United States, Italy and Spain. From T cells, B-cell-depleted T cells, or PBMCs came the material, which was cDNA or gDNA.

This CDR3 is built from 15 residues. Trimming pared 3 bases from V and 6 bases from J, leaving 15 bases between. Germline loops: CDR1 SEHNR, CDR2 FQNEAQ (reference sequence). Clones were sequenced by immunoSEQ multiplex PCR, and TCRdb holds only the in-frame ones, with some missing. The sample lists roughly 48,000 clones, 65% to 85% occurring once. The rearrangement joins TRBV7-9 to TRBJ2-1, with D hard to call. Source material: peripheral blood. This clonotype originated in a human donor in a cohort sampled during active COVID-19. The CDR3 nucleotides are TGTGCCAGCAGCTTGGCAGGTTCCCCCCCCAATGAGCAGTTCTTC. Translation: CASSLAGSPPNEQFF.